Presented here are 27 T cell receptor beta chains from one specimen sequenced in a study of cytomegalovirus exposure and HLA in healthy donors (dated by TCRdb to about 2017). The library came from the immunoSEQ multiplex PCR assay. A mixture of 60 forward primers for TCR Vbeta segments and 13 reverse primers for TCR Jbeta segments was used in the multiplex PCR. The clones in this table, taken by TCRdb from immuneACCESS, are in-frame only. Not every clone is retained; where verified, under half of the shortfall comes from an unresolved V gene, and the cause of the rest is unknown. The sample records some 140,000 clones, more than 70% of which are singletons. The ten most abundant clones make up about 6.7% of the sample. The sample comprised PBMCs. The receptors stem from a woman in her 30s in good health and CMV-seropositive.

V gene TRBV27 combines with J gene TRBJ1-1, with 7 bases aligning to TRBD1. Germline values: CDR1 MNHEY, CDR2 SMNVEV (reference sequence). The trim removed 5 bases at V and 1 base at J, leaving 7 bases unmatched. The CDR3 is made up of 15 amino acids. CDR3 nucleotide sequence: TGTGCCAGCAGTGTTGAGGGGGCGAGGAACACTGAAGCTTTCTTT. It is translated as CASSVEGARNTEAFF.

This chain links TRBV5-8 with TRBJ1-5, with TRBD1 matching over 11 bases. Trimming cost V 3 bases and J 4 bases; bases outside gene matches: 12. The CDR3 length is 18 residues. Germline CDR1 reads SGHTS; CDR2 reads YDEGEE. CDR3 loop: CASSSQYRTGGGNQPQHF. The DNA of the CDR3 is TGTGCCAGCAGCTCCCAATATAGGACAGGGGGCGGTAATCAGCCCCAGCATTTT. Based on the CDR3 plus reference TRBV5-8 and TRBJ1-5, the full variable domain is EAGVTQSPTHLIKTRGQQATLRCSPISGHTSVYWYQQALGLGLQFLLWYDEGEERNRGNFPPRFSGRQFPNYSSELNVNALELEDSALYLCASSSQYRTGGGNQPQHFGDGTRLSIL.

The genes are TRBV28 and TRBJ1-5; 8 nucleotides match TRBD1. The CDR3 spans 16 residues. With 5 bases clipped from V and 4 bases from J, the junction kept 10 bases outside the gene matches. Germline V gene lookup returns CDR1 MDHEN and CDR2 SYDVKM. The CDR3 nucleotides read TGTGCCAGCAGTCCCGACAGGGGTCATGGGAATCAGCCCCAGCATTTT. As protein: CASSPDRGHGNQPQHF. The complete variable domain, with remaining parts taken from reference TRBV28 and TRBJ1-5, reads DVKVTQSSRYLVKRTGEKVFLECVQDMDHENMFWYRQDPGLGLRLIYFSYDVKMKEKGDIPEGYSVSREKKERFSLILESASTNQTSMYLCASSPDRGHGNQPQHFGDGTRLSIL.

This chain connects TRBV6-4 to TRBJ1-2; possibly TRBD1 for D (5 bases). Germline CDR1 and CDR2: MRHNA and SNTAGT. CDR3 length: 13 residues. Trimming took off 7 bases at V and 7 bases at J, with 16 bases between the two ends. This CDR3 reads CASKEAGKSGYTF. CDR3 coding DNA: TGTGCCAGCAAAGAGGCAGGGAAATCTGGCTACACCTTC.

Written as DNA, the CDR3 is TGTGCCTGGAGATACTGGGACAGGGGGAACACTGAAGCTTTCTTT. Translation: CAWRYWDRGNTEAFF. The chain uses TRBV30 and TRBJ1-1; 10 positions match TRBD1. The germline V gene encodes CDR1 GTSNPN and CDR2 SVGIG (reference sequence). V was clipped by 3 bases and J by 1 base; unmatched bases: 5. CDR3 size: 15 residues.

This chain connects TRBV29-1 to TRBJ1-2; D remains ambiguous. Trimming shortened V by 5 bases and J by 7 bases, and 20 bases separated the two germline ends. The CDR3 sequence is 14 residues long. The germline V gene has CDR1 SQVTM and CDR2 ANQGSEA. DNA for the CDR3: TGCAGCGTTCCGAAACGGGGTTCGACGGCTGGCTACACCTTC. This encodes CSVPKRGSTAGYTF.

The genes are TRBV2 and TRBJ1-2, with 7 bases aligning to TRBD1. Germline CDR1 SNHLY, CDR2 FYNNEI. V gave up 4 bases and J gave up 4 bases; unmatched junction bases: 3. The CDR3 is 13 residues long. In nucleotides, the CDR3 is TGTGCCAGCAGTGGAGGGACAGCCTATGGCTACACCTTC. Its translation is CASSGGTAYGYTF.

A single count supports this clone. The V call is TRBV5-1, the J call TRBJ2-3; D possibly corresponds to TRBD2 (6 bases). Between the trimmed V and J ends, which lost 4 bases and 4 bases, there was a span of 13 bases. The CDR3 loop spans 14 amino acids. CDR1 SGHRS and CDR2 YFSETQ come from the germline V gene. CDR3 amino acids: CASSGRLAPDTQYF. The CDR3 nucleotides read TGCGCCAGCAGCGGGAGGCTAGCTCCAGATACGCAGTATTTT.

The V and J genes are TRBV7-9 and TRBJ1-5; D gene uncertain. The V end was cut by 3 bases, the J end by 9 bases, with 6 bases between. Germline V gene sequence: CDR1 SEHNR, CDR2 FQNEAQ (reference sequence). The CDR3 is 11 residues long. The CDR3 region is CASSFPGPQHF. The DNA of the CDR3 is TGTGCCAGCAGCTTTCCCGGGCCCCAGCATTTT.

This clone was counted a few times. The germline gene is not matched at one end of the junction; a read error may be the cause. This sequence joins TRBV7-9 and TRBJ1-2; no clear D. Germline V gene lookup returns CDR1 SEHNR and CDR2 FQNEAQ (reference sequence). CDR3 length equals 12 residues. CDR3 bases: TGTTCCAGCAGCTTAACGAGGGTGGGCTACACCTTC. Translating it yields CSSSLTRVGYTF.

V gene TRBV28 combines with J gene TRBJ1-5, with D possibly TRBD1 on 5 matching bases. The CDR3 consists of 16 residues. CDR1 is MDHEN, CDR2 SYDVKM, per germline. Deletions cut 5 bases from V and 5 bases from J, with 19 bases between. The CDR3: CASSTWTGGEDQPQHF. The CDR3 bases are TGTGCCAGCAGTACCTGGACGGGGGGTGAAGATCAGCCCCAGCATTTT.

The chain employs TRBV9 and TRBJ2-1; tentative D call: TRBD2 (6 bases). The length of the CDR3 is 14 residues. The V end lost 4 bases, the J end lost 8 bases, and 16 bases lay between the germline ends. Germline loops: CDR1 SGDLS, CDR2 YYNGEE. The CDR3 reads CASSPPGLPYEQFF. DNA for the CDR3: TGTGCCAGCAGCCCCCCGGGACTTCCATATGAGCAGTTCTTC.

The count of this clone is one. The J gene is TRBJ2-7, the V gene TRBV30; possibly TRBD1 for D (6 bases). Trimming removed 0 bases from V and 5 bases from J, with 11 bases in between. Germline V lookup: CDR1 GTSNPN, CDR2 SVGIG (reference sequence). The CDR3 loop spans 13 amino acids. CDR3 coding DNA: TGTGCCTGGAGTGTAGGGGGTGGGGACGAGCAGTACTTC. It yields the protein CAWSVGGGDEQYF.

The chain links TRBV5-8 to TRBJ2-4, with TRBD1 identical over 9 bases. This CDR3 comprises 14 residues. Losses at the gene ends were 2 bases for V and 6 bases for J; bases not matched to a gene: 3. Germline CDR1 SGHTS, CDR2 YDEGEE. As DNA, the CDR3 is TGTGCCAGCAGCTTTGGGACAGGGCCAAACATTCAGTACTTC. Translated: CASSFGTGPNIQYF. Supplemented by reference TRBV5-8 and TRBJ2-4, the full variable domain reads EAGVTQSPTHLIKTRGQQATLRCSPISGHTSVYWYQQALGLGLQFLLWYDEGEERNRGNFPPRFSGRQFPNYSSELNVNALELEDSALYLCASSFGTGPNIQYFGAGTRLSVL.

This clone was detected once. The rearrangement uses TRBV19 and TRBJ1-1; D gene unclear. Germline V gene sequence: CDR1 LNHDA, CDR2 SQIVND (reference sequence). Between the trimmed V and J ends, which lost 1 base and 4 bases, there was a span of 4 bases. This CDR3 contains 12 residues. The CDR3 sequence: CASSIVATEAFF. CDR3 sequence (DNA): TGTGCCAGTAGTATAGTAGCCACTGAAGCTTTCTTT. The variable domain in full, with the rest retrieved from reference TRBV19 and TRBJ1-1, is DGGITQSPKYLFRKEGQNVTLSCEQNLNHDAMYWYRQDPGQGLRLIYYSQIVNDFQKGDIAEGYSVSREKKESFPLTVTSAQKNPTAFYLCASSIVATEAFFGQGTRLTVV.

V gene TRBV7-2 combines with J gene TRBJ2-3; 7 bases match TRBD1. The CDR3 is 16 residues long. The V gene end was trimmed by 5 bases and the J gene end by 0 bases; junction bases not matched to a gene: 8. The V gene's germline CDR1 is SGHTA and CDR2 FQGNSA. The CDR3 here is CASSREGTVSTDTQYF. For the CDR3, the DNA is TGTGCCAGCAGCAGAGAGGGGACAGTCAGCACAGATACGCAGTATTTT.

This clone has just a few counts. Here the CDR3 DNA reads TGTGCCAGCAGGAGACAGACGAACACTGAAGCTTTCTTT. Its translation: CASRRQTNTEAFF. This chain joins TRBV2 and TRBJ1-1; D possibly corresponds to TRBD1 (5 bases). Germline V lookup: CDR1 SNHLY, CDR2 FYNNEI. The CDR3 totals 13 residues. The ends were cut back, 6 bases at V and 1 base at J, with 9 bases in the middle. The full variable domain, rest sourced from reference TRBV2 and TRBJ1-1, is EPEVTQTPSHQVTQMGQEVILRCVPISNHLYFYWYRQILGQKVEFLVSFYNNEISEKSEIFDDQFSVERPDGSNFTLKIRSTKLEDSAMYFCASRRQTNTEAFFGQGTRLTVV.

The chain uses TRBV5-4 and TRBJ1-1, with D possibly TRBD1 on 5 matching bases. This CDR3 is 15 amino acids long. The V end was cut by 0 bases, the J end by 1 base, with 10 bases between. Germline V CDR1 and CDR2: SGHNT, YYREEE (reference sequence). The CDR3 sequence is CASSLGGVGNTEAFF. For the CDR3, the DNA is TGTGCCAGCAGCTTGGGGGGGGTTGGGAACACTGAAGCTTTCTTT.

The CDR3 reads CASSWGPGDTQYF. CDR3 DNA: TGTGCCAGCAGCTGGGGGCCGGGAGATACGCAGTATTTT. The V call is TRBV5-6, the J call TRBJ2-3, with D perhaps matching TRBD1 (6 bases). Trimming removed 3 bases from V and 5 bases from J, with 10 bases in between. The germline CDR1 and CDR2 sequences are SGHDT and YYEEEE. This CDR3 comprises 13 residues.

The chain employs TRBV7-2 and TRBJ2-7; a weak D match, TRBD2 (5 bases). V lost 0 bases and J 7 bases, leaving 10 bases between the germline ends. This CDR3 spans 13 amino acids. CDR1 SGHTA and CDR2 FQGNSA come from the germline V gene. CDR3 amino acids: CASSLASTGEQYF. The CDR3, as DNA: TGTGCCAGCAGCTTAGCGTCCACGGGAGAGCAGTACTTC.

This chain links TRBV11-3 with TRBJ2-1, with unresolved D. V was pared by 3 bases and J by 8 bases, with 14 bases between. The CDR3 spans 14 residues. Looked up from germline, CDR1 is SGHNT and CDR2 is YENEEA. The CDR3 loop reads CASSFRGVPDEQFF. The CDR3 nucleotides are TGTGCCAGCAGCTTTAGAGGAGTACCGGATGAGCAGTTCTTC.

The genes are TRBV28 and TRBJ1-2; 8 nucleotides match TRBD1. Germline V CDR1 and CDR2: MDHEN, SYDVKM. V gave up 6 bases and J gave up 5 bases; unmatched junction bases: 14. The CDR3 has 16 amino acids. The CDR3 loop reads CASRSGQEVYLYGYTF. CDR3 DNA sequence: TGTGCCAGCAGGTCGGGACAGGAAGTTTACCTGTATGGCTACACCTTC.

This chain links TRBV6-5 with TRBJ2-5; no definite D call. Germline V gene sequence: CDR1 MNHEY, CDR2 SVGAGI. V was trimmed by 2 bases and J by 5 bases, leaving 12 bases between them. This CDR3 spans 14 amino acids. CDR3 residues: CASSYDGLPETQYF. The DNA for the CDR3 is TGTGCCAGCAGTTACGATGGGCTTCCGGAGACCCAGTACTTC.

This chain links TRBV6-1 with TRBJ1-5; D perhaps matches TRBD1 (5 bases). CDR1 and CDR2 (germline): MNHNS, SASEGT. Trimming cost V 4 bases and J 5 bases, with 9 bases left between them. The CDR3 totals 13 residues. The CDR3 DNA follows: TGTGCCAGCAGTGGACAGTTCTATCAGCCCCAGCATTTT. Protein product: CASSGQFYQPQHF.

This clone was recorded only once. This chain uses TRBV28 with TRBJ2-1; weak D call: TRBD1 (5 bases). V gave up 6 bases and J gave up 0 bases, with 12 bases separating them. This CDR3 is 15 amino acids long. Germline CDR1 and CDR2: MDHEN and SYDVKM. CDR3 DNA sequence: TGTGCCAGCAGCTCAGGGTCTAGCTCCTACAATGAGCAGTTCTTC. This translates into CASSSGSSSYNEQFF.

This clone appeared a single time. The chain recombines TRBV5-1 with TRBJ2-2; TRBD1 aligns across 7 bases. CDR1 is SGHRS and CDR2 is YFSETQ in the germline V gene. With V trimmed by 3 bases and J by 4 bases, 9 bases remained unmatched. The CDR3 totals 16 residues. The CDR3 spells CASSSRTGSVTGELFF. In DNA form, the CDR3 reads TGCGCCAGCAGCTCGAGGACAGGTTCTGTCACCGGGGAGCTGTTTTTT.

V is TRBV10-2 and J is TRBJ1-1; 9 nucleotides align to TRBD1. V was pared by 6 bases and J by 1 base, with 0 bases of the junction left unmatched. The germline gives CDR1 WSHSY, CDR2 SAAADI. The CDR3 runs 13 residues. This CDR3 reads CASRGQGNTEAFF. The DNA for the CDR3 is TGCGCCAGCAGGGGACAGGGGAACACTGAAGCTTTCTTT.